This T cell receptor beta chain was recorded in a study of T-cell reconstitution after alpha-beta-depleted transplantation in children. Study-level findings and limits: Some patients owed their high day-60 TCRbeta diversity to surviving recipient T cells and thymic progenitors. By about two months after transplant, alpha-beta T cells reportedly arose from several hundred graft clones that had expanded. Among T cells one year after transplant, newly produced cells accounted for most counts and diversity.

The CDR3 extends over 15 amino acids. Construction of the TCRbeta library involved unique molecular identifiers. In TCRdb, the PCR reads were re-called with MiXCR into one record per CDR3 protein. The sample has around 960,000 distinct CDR3 sequences, less than 30% seen once. Comment on this clonotype: The antigen is undetermined.

The sequence derives from a boy under three years old who had a stem cell transplant for SCID, so the T cells may come from the graft donor. Material: PBMCs, mostly from graft donor cells, obtained 360 days after TCRalphabeta/CD19-depleted stem cell transplant. The chain uses TRBV21-1 and TRBJ1-1; TRBD1, the D gene given by the table, was not confirmed from the DNA. TRBV21-1 is a listed pseudogene. This chain's CDR3 is CASSKDGVRVPEAFF. The CDR3 DNA reads TGTGCCAGCAGCAAAGATGGGGTCAGGGTCCCTGAAGCTTTCTTT.